A selection of T cell receptor beta chains follows, all from one sample in a study of OX40 agonist ivuxolimab in advanced cancers. Produced via immunoSEQ multiplex PCR; TCRdb's table is partial and in-frame only. Of roughly 80,000 clones listed, about 83% are singletons. The sample here was CD4+ or CD8+ T cells sorted from blood, taken in a trial of the OX40 agonist ivuxolimab. These receptors were collected from an adult with an advanced solid tumor such as melanoma, head and neck, liver or kidney cancer. Both conserved end residues are part of each CDR3. The order of the fields is D gene, J gene, clone size, V gene, CDR3 protein, CDR3 DNA. A D gene is named only where the DNA matches it firmly. Clone size appears in some rows only: once, few, many, or a class for an expanded clone.

>NA|TRBJ1-3|NA|TRBV5-1
CASSLQGSGNTIYF
TGCGCCAGCAGCTTACAGGGTTCTGGAAACACCATATATTTT
>NA|TRBJ1-4|NA|TRBV6-1
CASRDRLGEKLFF
TGTGCCAGCAGGGACCGCTTGGGGGAAAAACTGTTTTTT
>NA|TRBJ1-1|NA|TRBV7-3
CASSLQGGTEAFF
TGTGCCAGCAGCTTACAGGGTGGGACTGAAGCTTTCTTT
>TRBD2|TRBJ2-5|NA|TRBV5-6
CASSLAGGDQTQYF
TGTGCCAGCAGCTTGGCGGGAGGGGATCAGACCCAGTACTTC
>TRBD1|TRBJ2-2|NA|TRBV5-1
CASSLAGTGVAGELFF
TGCGCCAGCAGCTTGGCCGGGACAGGGGTGGCCGGGGAGCTGTTTTTT
>NA|TRBJ1-5|few|TRBV9
CASSDGVTVQPQHF
TGTGCCAGCAGCGACGGGGTTACCGTTCAGCCCCAGCATTTT
>NA|TRBJ2-3|NA|TRBV5-1
CASSFGPGTDTQYF
TGCGCCAGCAGCTTCGGCCCAGGCACAGATACGCAGTATTTT
>TRBD1|TRBJ2-1|NA|TRBV18
CASSPSTGGDEQFF
TGTGCCAGCTCACCCTCAACAGGGGGCGATGAGCAGTTCTTC
>NA|TRBJ2-7|NA|TRBV19
CASSIGGADAYEQYF
TGTGCCAGTAGTATAGGGGGGGCCGATGCATACGAGCAGTACTTC
>TRBD2|TRBJ2-3|NA|TRBV7-2
CASSLRAGGPTDTQYF
TGTGCCAGCAGCTTAAGGGCGGGAGGGCCAACGGATACGCAGTATTTT
>NA|TRBJ1-4|NA|TRBV5-6
CASSLKGGWGRKLFF
TGTGCCAGCAGCTTGAAGGGCGGATGGGGGCGAAAACTGTTTTTT
>NA|TRBJ1-4|NA|TRBV2
CASSVGGSNEKLFF
TGTGCCAGCAGTGTGGGGGGCTCTAATGAAAAACTGTTTTTT
>NA|TRBJ2-1|NA|TRBV7-9
CASSFASGSLDNEQFF
TGTGCCAGCAGCTTCGCAAGCGGCAGTCTGGACAATGAGCAGTTCTTC
>NA|TRBJ1-1|NA|TRBV18
CASSPQGAGNTEAFF
TGTGCCAGCTCACCTCAAGGGGCGGGGAACACTGAAGCTTTCTTT
>NA|TRBJ1-1|NA|TRBV29-1
CSGRRGGLNTEAFF
TGCAGCGGACGGCGGGGGGGCTTGAACACTGAAGCTTTCTTT
>NA|TRBJ1-4|NA|TRBV6-6
CASSYLRMAGNEKLFF
TGTGCCAGCAGTTACCTTCGAATGGCAGGGAATGAAAAACTGTTTTTT
>NA|TRBJ1-1|NA|TRBV27
CASSFIEGAEAFF
TGTGCCAGCAGTTTTATCGAGGGCGCTGAAGCTTTCTTT
>NA|TRBJ1-1|NA|TRBV18
CASSPRTEPNTEAFF
TGTGCCAGCTCACCCAGGACGGAACCGAACACTGAAGCTTTCTTT
>NA|TRBJ2-3|NA|TRBV18
CASSPPVRTDTQYF
TGTGCCAGCTCACCGCCGGTTCGCACAGATACGCAGTATTTT
>NA|TRBJ2-7|NA|TRBV7-3
CASSPYLDYEQYF
TGTGCCAGCAGCCCCTATTTGGATTACGAGCAGTACTTC
>TRBD2|TRBJ2-2|once|TRBV6-5
CASGRLAGAGELFF
TGTGCCAGCGGCCGACTAGCGGGAGCCGGGGAGCTGTTTTTT
>NA|TRBJ1-2|NA|TRBV5-1
CASSLAPGSYGYTF
TGCGCCAGCAGCTTGGCCCCGGGCAGCTATGGCTACACCTTC
>NA|TRBJ1-5|NA|TRBV11-3
CASSSIMGRYQPQHF
TGTGCCAGCAGCTCTATCATGGGGCGCTATCAGCCCCAGCATTTT
>NA|TRBJ1-2|NA|TRBV7-9
CASSSIDLGGYTF
TGTGCCAGCAGCTCCATAGACTTGGGTGGCTACACCTTC
>NA|TRBJ2-5|NA|TRBV7-2
CASSSQGGQETQYF
TGTGCCAGCAGCTCCCAGGGGGGGCAAGAGACCCAGTACTTC
>TRBD1|TRBJ1-5|NA|TRBV27
CASRAKTGSSQPQHF
TGTGCCAGCAGGGCCAAGACAGGGTCGAGTCAGCCCCAGCATTTT
>TRBD1|TRBJ1-6|NA|TRBV5-6
CASSLGTGFSPLHF
TGTGCCAGCAGCTTGGGGACAGGGTTTTCACCCCTCCACTTT
>TRBD1|TRBJ2-2|NA|TRBV10-3
CAISELRGQGAQGANTGELFF
TGTGCCATCAGTGAATTGCGAGGGCAGGGGGCGCAGGGCGCGAACACCGGGGAGCTGTTTTTT
>NA|TRBJ1-1|few|TRBV7-6
CASSHPGGLNTEAFF
TGTGCCAGCAGCCACCCGGGGGGCCTGAACACTGAAGCTTTCTTT
>TRBD2|TRBJ2-5|NA|TRBV19
CASSNSGGRGETQYF
TGTGCCAGTAGTAATAGCGGGGGGCGGGGAGAGACCCAGTACTTC
>TRBD2|TRBJ2-3|NA|TRBV9
CASSVAEGLAGRTDTQYF
TGTGCCAGCAGCGTAGCTGAGGGGCTAGCGGGGCGCACAGATACGCAGTATTTT
>TRBD1|TRBJ2-7|NA|TRBV5-4
CASNYLDRGKAYEQYF
TGTGCCAGCAACTACCTAGACAGGGGTAAGGCCTACGAGCAGTACTTC
>NA|TRBJ1-1|NA|TRBV27
CASSSGRWSYGKAFF
TGTGCCAGCAGTTCGGGGAGGTGGTCCTACGGAAAAGCTTTCTTT
>NA|TRBJ1-2|NA|TRBV5-8
CASRWGVNYGYTF
TGTGCCAGCAGGTGGGGGGTGAACTATGGCTACACCTTC
>NA|TRBJ2-1|NA|TRBV6-1
CASSVVGAGPPFF
TGTGCCAGCAGTGTCGTAGGGGCCGGACCCCCGTTCTTC
>TRBD1|TRBJ1-4|NA|TRBV18
CASSPPTGGEGKLFF
TGTGCCAGCTCACCTCCGACAGGGGGCGAGGGAAAACTGTTTTTT
>NA|TRBJ1-1|NA|TRBV5-4
CASSVDRMNTEAFF
TGTGCCAGCAGCGTGGACAGAATGAACACTGAAGCTTTCTTT
>NA|TRBJ2-5|NA|TRBV9
CASSPRGAAATQYF
TGTGCCAGCAGCCCACGCGGGGCGGCGGCGACCCAGTACTTC
>NA|TRBJ1-5|NA|TRBV18
CASSPGPLQNQPQHF
TGTGCCAGCTCACCCGGGCCCTTACAAAATCAGCCCCAGCATTTT
>NA|TRBJ2-2|NA|TRBV7-6
CASSSLVGADTGELFF
TGTGCCAGCAGCTCGTTAGTGGGGGCAGACACCGGGGAGCTGTTTTTT
>NA|TRBJ2-3|once|TRBV19
CASNYRAGGTDTQYF
TGTGCCAGTAACTACAGGGCAGGTGGCACAGATACGCAGTATTTT
>TRBD2|TRBJ2-1|NA|TRBV7-9
CASSLALGTSGSNNEQFF
TGTGCCAGCAGCTTAGCACTTGGGACTAGCGGGAGTAACAATGAGCAGTTCTTC
>NA|TRBJ1-2|NA|TRBV11-2
CASSFTTGRYGYTF
TGTGCCAGCAGCTTTACCACAGGACGCTATGGCTACACCTTC
>NA|TRBJ1-1|NA|TRBV6-1
CASSLGGPTEAFF
TGTGCCAGCAGCCTAGGGGGTCCCACTGAAGCTTTCTTT
>TRBD1|TRBJ1-2|NA|TRBV6-1
CASRTGLNYGYTF
TGTGCCAGCCGGACAGGCCTTAACTATGGCTACACCTTC
>TRBD1|TRBJ2-6|NA|TRBV5-5
CASSLSPVTGGTSGANVLTF
TGTGCCAGCAGCTTATCCCCTGTGACAGGGGGGACCTCTGGGGCCAACGTCCTGACTTTC
>NA|TRBJ2-3|NA|TRBV11-2
CASSRSGTVGDTQYF
TGTGCCAGCAGCCGCAGCGGGACAGTTGGAGATACGCAGTATTTT
>NA|TRBJ1-3|NA|TRBV19
CASSSKSKGSGNTIYF
TGTGCCAGTAGTAGCAAATCCAAGGGCTCTGGAAACACCATATATTTT
>TRBD2|TRBJ2-7|NA|TRBV5-1
CASSQKTSGGAREQYF
TGCGCCAGCAGCCAAAAAACTAGCGGGGGGGCCCGCGAGCAGTACTTC
>TRBD1|TRBJ1-4|NA|TRBV2
CASSEEDRVNEKLFF
TGTGCCAGCAGTGAAGAGGACAGGGTTAATGAAAAACTGTTTTTT
>NA|TRBJ1-1|NA|TRBV7-3
CASSSQRGTEAFF
TGTGCCAGCAGCTCCCAAAGGGGGACTGAAGCTTTCTTT
>NA|TRBJ1-5|NA|TRBV6-6
CASSYLRTDQPQHF
TGTGCCAGCAGTTACTTGCGGACAGATCAGCCCCAGCATTTT